A single sample gave rise to the 10 T cell receptor beta chains below, sequenced in a study of cytomegalovirus exposure and HLA in healthy donors. The PCR had 60 Vbeta and 13 Jbeta primers. Here immunoSEQ multiplex PCR was the method, and the copy in TCRdb shows in-frame clones only, minus some. The sample includes about 180,000 clones, just over 75% of them seen just once. The specimen sequenced was PBMCs. These receptors were collected from a man aged 18 to 35 in good health and CMV-seronegative.

This clone was observed a handful of times. The V and J genes are TRBV7-8 and TRBJ2-7, with TRBD1 identical over 9 bases. CDR3 length: 16 residues. J lost 6 bases, V lost 0 bases, and 9 bases had no gene match. The V gene's germline CDR1 is SGHVS and CDR2 FQNEAQ. In DNA, the CDR3 is TGTGCCAGCAGCTTAGCGCCCGGGACAGGGCGACTCGAGCAGTACTTC. Its translation: CASSLAPGTGRLEQYF.

V is TRBV25-1 and J is TRBJ2-7; 8 bases map to TRBD2. Germline V CDR1 and CDR2: MGHDK, SYGVNS. The J segment lost 5 bases and the V segment lost 4 bases, leaving 4 bases of the junction unmatched. CDR3 length equals 13 residues. CDR3 sequence: CASSVGLAHEQYF. The CDR3 region has the DNA TGTGCCAGCAGTGTCGGACTAGCCCACGAGCAGTACTTC.

Only a few counts were recorded for this clone. The chain employs TRBV4-3 and TRBJ2-2; unclear D gene. The length of the CDR3 is 13 residues. Germline-derived CDR1 and CDR2 are LGHNA and YSLEER. The V gene lost 5 bases and the J gene lost 3 bases, with 7 bases spanning the gap. This chain's CDR3 is CASSSRYTGELFF. The CDR3 nucleotides are TGCGCCAGCAGCTCGCGGTACACCGGGGAGCTGTTTTTT.

The J gene is TRBJ1-2, the V gene TRBV7-9; 8 bases are shared with TRBD1. Trimming removed 2 bases from V and 4 bases from J; junction bases left unmatched: 12. CDR1 is SEHNR and CDR2 is FQNEAQ in the germline V gene (reference sequence). The CDR3 loop spans 17 amino acids. CDR3 DNA sequence: TGTGCCAGCAGCTTACCCCGAGCCGACAGGGGCGGCTATGGCTACACCTTC. It codes for CASSLPRADRGGYGYTF.

The genes are TRBV30 and TRBJ1-5; the match to TRBD1 covers 8 bases. There are 17 residues in the CDR3. V trimming: 0 bases; J trimming: 7 bases; junction bases outside the gene matches: 14. From germline, CDR1 is GTSNPN and CDR2 SVGIG (reference sequence). This CDR3 is CAWSVRAGGLHGQPQHF. CDR3 coding DNA: TGTGCCTGGAGTGTAAGGGCAGGGGGCCTACACGGACAGCCCCAGCATTTT.

V usage is TRBV7-2 and J usage is TRBJ2-1; 10 bases map to TRBD2. Germline trimming cut 2 bases from V and 3 bases from J; bases unmatched to any gene: 4. The CDR3 length is 16 residues. CDR1 and CDR2 from the germline V gene are SGHTA and FQGNSA. The CDR3 region has the DNA TGTGCCAGCAGCTTAATGAGGACTAGCGGCTACAATGAGCAGTTCTTC. Translation gives CASSLMRTSGYNEQFF.

The chain combines TRBV7-2 with TRBJ2-7, with TRBD1 matching 12 bases. V lost 4 bases, J lost 6 bases, and 1 base stayed unmatched. The germline V gene has CDR1 SGHTA and CDR2 FQGNSA. The CDR3 is made up of 13 amino acids. CDR3 in amino acids: CASSWDRGREQYF. The CDR3, as DNA: TGTGCCAGCAGCTGGGACAGGGGGCGCGAGCAGTACTTC.

The CDR3 sequence is CASSQRIQGSYEQYF. CDR3 DNA: TGCGCCAGCAGCCAACGGATACAGGGCTCCTACGAGCAGTACTTC. This chain connects TRBV4-3 to TRBJ2-7; perhaps TRBD1 as D (6 bases). V was shortened by 2 bases and J by 0 bases, with 11 bases between the two germline ends. CDR1 and CDR2 (germline): LGHNA, YSLEER. This CDR3 spans 15 amino acids.

This clone was picked up a small number of times. The chain carries TRBV10-3 and TRBJ1-2; maybe TRBD1 (6 bases). CDR3 size: 17 residues. V was trimmed by 0 bases and J by 4 bases, leaving 18 bases between them. CDR1 ENHRY and CDR2 SYGVKD come from the germline V gene. The CDR3 DNA is TGTGCCATCAGTGAGTCCCAGGGGAATCTGGGGTCCTATGGCTACACCTTC. Residues: CAISESQGNLGSYGYTF.

This clone has only a few counts. Other DNA sequences in the same sample also yield this CDR3. The chain joins TRBV5-6 to TRBJ1-2, with 9 bases matching TRBD1. The CDR3 totals 16 residues. J was trimmed by 4 bases and V by 4 bases; bases with no gene match: 11. Looked up from germline, CDR1 is SGHDT and CDR2 is YYEEEE. The CDR3 DNA sequence: TGTGCCAGCAGCCTGGCCGGGGGACAGGGCATCTATGGCTACACCTTC. Protein: CASSLAGGQGIYGYTF.